The 20 T cell receptor beta chains below were found in one sample sequenced in a study of post-analysis software for immune sequencing data. Study-wide points: TRBV segments more frequent in patients than in controls numbered roughly 5 and included TRBV5-6, TRBV5-1 and TRBV20-1.

Prepared libraries of TCR beta cDNA carried unique molecular identifiers. TCRdb used MiXCR to reprocess the PCR reads, holding one entry per CDR3 protein. Here the sample spans some 450,000 distinct CDR3 sequences, under 55% being singletons. These receptors have no known antigen. Material for sequencing was blood. The receptors were sampled from a girl aged 5 to 17 with multiple sclerosis.

V is TRBV6-1 and J is TRBJ1-5, with 7 nucleotides matching TRBD1. This CDR3 has 13 amino acids. V lost 7 bases to trimming and J lost 6 bases; unmatched junction nucleotides: 6. Germline CDR1 reads MNHNS; CDR2 reads SASEGT. CDR3 sequence: CASIDRAGQPQHF. The CDR3 DNA sequence: TGTGCCAGCATTGACAGGGCGGGTCAGCCCCAGCATTTT.

The chain employs TRBV11-2 and TRBJ2-5; TRBD2 matches 7 bases. There are 15 residues in the CDR3. J gave up 11 bases and V 2 bases, and 14 bases lay outside the gene matches. The V gene's germline CDR1 is SGHAT and CDR2 FQNNGV. CDR3 sequence (DNA): TGTGCCAGCAGCTTATGGACGGGAGGAGCCTACGGGCAGTACTTC. Translated, it gives CASSLWTGGAYGQYF.

This clonotype was detected a few times. This chain connects TRBV20-1 to TRBJ1-6, with D uncertain. The V gene lost 7 bases and the J gene lost 4 bases, with 8 bases spanning the gap. This CDR3 comprises 12 residues. Germline-derived CDR1 and CDR2 are DFQATT and SNEGSKA (reference sequence). The DNA for the CDR3 is TGCAGTGTGGCAGATTATAATTCACCCCTCCACTTT. Encoded protein: CSVADYNSPLHF.

The chain is built from TRBV7-9 and TRBJ2-1; 16 bases align to TRBD2. The CDR3 is 17 residues long. Germline trimming cut 3 bases from V and 6 bases from J; bases unmatched to any gene: 5. Germline loops: CDR1 SEHNR, CDR2 FQNEAQ (reference sequence). CDR3 amino acids: CASSFPGLAGGTNEQFF. The CDR3 DNA follows: TGTGCCAGCAGCTTTCCGGGACTAGCGGGAGGGACCAATGAGCAGTTCTTC.

This clonotype has a handful of counts. This chain joins TRBV7-2 and TRBJ1-2; D is possibly TRBD1 (6 bases). V lost 5 bases and J 6 bases, leaving 13 bases between the germline ends. The CDR3 extends over 13 amino acids. Germline V lookup: CDR1 SGHTA, CDR2 FQGNSA. The CDR3 DNA reads TGTGCCAGCAGCCCCCGGGGGGGGCATGGCTACACCTTC. Protein: CASSPRGGHGYTF.

The rearrangement uses TRBV11-3 and TRBJ2-5, with TRBD2 matching 9 bases. J lost 2 bases, V lost 10 bases, and 8 bases had no gene match. Germline values: CDR1 SGHNT, CDR2 YENEEA. The CDR3 contains 14 residues. This CDR3 is CATSAGGQQETQYF. In DNA, the CDR3 is TGTGCCACCTCAGCGGGAGGACAACAAGAGACCCAGTACTTC.

This clonotype was counted only a few times. The gene calls are TRBV28 and TRBJ2-3, with 10 positions matching TRBD2. Germline V lookup: CDR1 MDHEN, CDR2 SYDVKM. The length of the CDR3 is 18 residues. V was clipped by 3 bases and J by 4 bases; unmatched bases: 13. CDR3 residues: CASSLRVLAGDLSDTQYF. The CDR3 nucleotides read TGTGCCAGCAGTTTGAGGGTGCTAGCGGGAGATTTATCAGATACGCAGTATTTT. Full variable domain (missing parts from reference TRBV28 and TRBJ2-3): DVKVTQSSRYLVKRTGEKVFLECVQDMDHENMFWYRQDPGLGLRLIYFSYDVKMKEKGDIPEGYSVSREKKERFSLILESASTNQTSMYLCASSLRVLAGDLSDTQYFGPGTRLTVL.

This clonotype appeared many times. The genes are TRBV29-1 and TRBJ2-7, with 8 bases lining up with TRBD2. The V gene's germline CDR1 is SQVTM and CDR2 ANQGSEA. With 6 bases clipped from V and 3 bases from J, the junction kept 10 bases outside the gene matches. CDR3 size: 14 residues. The CDR3 loop is CSVGTRATSYEQYF. DNA of the CDR3: TGCAGCGTGGGGACTAGAGCGACTAGCTACGAGCAGTACTTC.

This clonotype was seen repeatedly, ten times or more. The chain carries TRBV28 and TRBJ1-6; no definite D call. The CDR3 consists of 16 residues. Trimming took 3 bases from V and 8 from J, leaving 17 bases between them. Looked up from germline, CDR1 is MDHEN and CDR2 is SYDVKM. The CDR3 sequence: CASSLTPPIADSPLHF. CDR3 nucleotides: TGTGCCAGCAGTTTGACCCCCCCAATCGCGGATTCACCCCTCCACTTT. Full variable domain (missing parts from reference TRBV28 and TRBJ1-6): DVKVTQSSRYLVKRTGEKVFLECVQDMDHENMFWYRQDPGLGLRLIYFSYDVKMKEKGDIPEGYSVSREKKERFSLILESASTNQTSMYLCASSLTPPIADSPLHFGNGTRLTVT.

For the CDR3, the DNA is TGTGCCAGTAGTATGCGGGCGGCAACGCAGTATTTT. Residues: CASSMRAATQYF. The V gene is TRBV19, the J gene TRBJ2-3; D may be TRBD2 (5 bases). Germline V lookup: CDR1 LNHDA, CDR2 SQIVND (reference sequence). There are 12 residues in the CDR3. Trimming took off 3 bases at V and 9 bases at J, with 10 bases between the two ends.

This clonotype was counted ten times or more. J is TRBJ1-2 and V is TRBV7-3, with a possible D match to TRBD1 (6 bases). Germline loops: CDR1 SGHTA, CDR2 FQGTGA. The CDR3 is 13 amino acids. Trimming stripped 5 bases from V and 2 bases from J, with 9 bases between. The CDR3 is CASSPDRNYGYTF. Here the CDR3 DNA reads TGTGCCAGCAGCCCGGACAGAAACTATGGCTACACCTTC.

This clonotype has a handful of counts. This rearrangement joins TRBV7-9 to TRBJ2-5; 9 nucleotides align to TRBD1. The germline V gene encodes CDR1 SEHNR and CDR2 FQNEAQ (reference sequence). CDR3 size: 14 residues. V lost 5 bases, J lost 5 bases, and 6 bases stayed unmatched. The DNA for the CDR3 is TGTGCCAGCAGCCGACAGGGGGGCCGGGAGACCCAGTACTTC. As protein: CASSRQGGRETQYF.

The rearrangement links TRBV10-3 to TRBJ1-1, with a possible D match to TRBD1 (6 bases). The CDR3 is 12 residues long. Trimming cost V 10 bases and J 0 bases, with 9 bases left between them. CDR1 and CDR2 from the germline V gene are ENHRY and SYGVKD. The CDR3 spells CATGQLNTEAFF. The CDR3 bases are TGTGCCACCGGACAGTTGAACACTGAAGCTTTCTTT.

The chain uses TRBV18 and TRBJ2-1, with TRBD2 matching 7 bases. This CDR3 has 15 amino acids. Germline trimming cut 3 bases from V and 5 bases from J; bases unmatched to any gene: 7. CDR1 is KGHSH, CDR2 LQKENI, per germline. In DNA, the CDR3 is TGTGCCAGCTCACCCGAGCTAGCGGTGAACAATGAGCAGTTCTTC. Residues: CASSPELAVNNEQFF.

This sequence joins TRBV5-5 and TRBJ2-4; D perhaps matches TRBD2 (6 bases). The J call may be wrong; the DNA end is better matched by TRBJ2-5. The CDR3 consists of 17 residues. Germline CDR1 reads SGHKS; CDR2 reads YYEKEE (reference sequence). This CDR3 is CASSLAGYGMEGETQYF. For the CDR3, the DNA is TGTGCCAGCAGCTTGGCGGGTTACGGGATGGAGGGAGAGACCCAGTACTTC.

The J gene is TRBJ2-1, the V gene TRBV20-1; TRBD2 agrees at 9 bases. V shed 6 bases and J 7 bases; nucleotides not matched to a gene: 10. CDR1 and CDR2 from the germline V gene are DFQATT and SNEGSKA (reference sequence). The CDR3 runs 14 residues. In DNA, the CDR3 is TGCAGTGCCGGAATAGCGGGAGTGGGTAATGAGCAGTTCTTC. Translated: CSAGIAGVGNEQFF.

The rearrangement uses TRBV20-1 and TRBJ1-1; 8 nucleotides match TRBD1. Germline V gives CDR1 DFQATT, CDR2 SNEGSKA (reference sequence). The CDR3 is 14 amino acids. V trimming: 5 bases; J trimming: 4 bases; junction bases outside the gene matches: 9. DNA of the CDR3: TGCAGTGCTTATCAGGGGGCGCGGGGCACTGAAGCTTTCTTT. Translating it yields CSAYQGARGTEAFF.

The J gene is TRBJ1-2, the V gene TRBV20-1; no clear D. The CDR3 runs 13 residues. CDR1 is DFQATT, CDR2 SNEGSKA, per germline (reference sequence). Between the trimmed V and J ends, which lost 0 bases and 2 bases, there was a span of 7 bases. The CDR3 loop reads CSARDSQNYGYTF. The CDR3 coding sequence is TGCAGTGCTAGAGACTCCCAAAACTATGGCTACACCTTC.

The chain employs TRBV7-8 and TRBJ1-5, with a tentative D call TRBD1 (5 bases). Germline loops: CDR1 SGHVS, CDR2 FQNEAQ. The CDR3 extends over 16 amino acids. Trimming stripped 0 bases from V and 4 bases from J, with 13 bases between. The CDR3 nucleotides read TGTGCCAGCAGCTTAGCGCGACAGTTTTCTAATCAGCCCCAGCATTTT. Protein sequence: CASSLARQFSNQPQHF.

This chain links TRBV20-1 with TRBJ2-7; D remains ambiguous. V lost 6 bases, J lost 2 bases, and 14 bases lay in between. Germline V lookup: CDR1 DFQATT, CDR2 SNEGSKA (reference sequence). The CDR3 is 13 residues long. Here the CDR3 reads CSAPTASAYEQYF. DNA for the CDR3: TGCAGTGCCCCGACGGCCTCTGCCTACGAGCAGTACTTC.